The 18 T cell receptor beta chains below all came from one sample that was sequenced in a study of blood T cell repertoires in COVID-19. Repertoires were generated with immunoSEQ multiplex PCR, while TCRdb's copy carries only in-frame clones and drops some. The sample yields about 90,000 clones, about three quarters seen once. What was sequenced was peripheral blood. These receptors were collected from a man aged 65 to 85 with acute or convalescent COVID-19.

The chain links TRBV7-8 to TRBJ2-5, with D perhaps matching TRBD2 (5 bases). V dropped 0 bases and J dropped 7 bases, with 9 bases sitting between them. Germline V gene data show CDR1 as SGHVS and CDR2 as FQNEAQ. The CDR3 contains 13 residues. The CDR3 sequence: CASSLALEGTQYF. The CDR3 coding sequence is TGTGCCAGCAGCTTAGCCCTCGAGGGGACCCAGTACTTC.

This clone occurred a few times. J is TRBJ1-2 and V is TRBV7-8; D gene unclear. The CDR3 is 14 residues long. Trimming left V 3 bases short and J 3 bases short, with 11 bases between. The germline CDR1 and CDR2 sequences are SGHVS and FQNEAQ. As DNA, the CDR3 is TGTGCCAGCAGCTTCGCGGCCGCGGACTATGGCTACACCTTC. This codes for CASSFAAADYGYTF.

J is TRBJ1-1 and V is TRBV7-2; TRBD1 is a possible D gene (5 bases). The germline CDR1 and CDR2 sequences are SGHTA and FQGNSA. V gave up 3 bases and J gave up 4 bases, with 15 bases separating them. This CDR3 comprises 15 residues. The CDR3 region is CASSFRVSGGTEAFF. CDR3 DNA: TGTGCCAGCAGCTTCCGGGTATCGGGGGGCACTGAAGCTTTCTTT.

This chain links TRBV3-1 (or the pseudogene TRBV3-2) with TRBJ2-7, with TRBD2 identical over 9 bases. Looked up from germline, CDR1 is LGHDT and CDR2 is YNNKEL (reference sequence). V shed 4 bases, J shed 5 bases, and the junction held 15 bases outside the gene matches. The CDR3 has 17 amino acids. DNA of the CDR3: TGTGCCAGCAGCCCCACCCTAGGGACTAGCCGTACTCACGAGCAGTACTTC. It encodes CASSPTLGTSRTHEQYF.

The chain uses TRBV7-9 and TRBJ1-3, with D possibly TRBD1 on 5 matching bases. The germline V gene has CDR1 SEHNR and CDR2 FQNEAQ (reference sequence). Trimming pared 4 bases from V and 0 bases from J, leaving 10 bases between. CDR3 size: 15 residues. This CDR3 is CASSSRDGSGNTIYF. The CDR3 coding sequence is TGTGCCAGCAGCTCCAGGGATGGCTCTGGAAACACCATATATTTT.

The chain joins TRBV5-6 to TRBJ2-1, with D hard to call. The CDR3 has 13 residues. With 4 bases removed from V and 7 bases from J, the gap between germline ends came to 12 bases. Germline V gene lookup returns CDR1 SGHDT and CDR2 YYEEEE. The CDR3 region has the DNA TGTGCCAGCAGCCTGCTCGGAGCTAATGAGCAGTTCTTC. It encodes CASSLLGANEQFF.

The chain couples TRBV5-1 to TRBJ1-1, with 7 bases matching TRBD1. The CDR3 totals 14 residues. V shed 7 bases, J shed 0 bases, and the junction held 6 bases outside the gene matches. CDR1 is SGHRS, CDR2 YFSETQ, per germline. The CDR3 region has the DNA TGCGCCAGCCGGGACAGCAGCATGAACACTGAAGCTTTCTTT. The encoded protein is CASRDSSMNTEAFF.

The chain recombines TRBV3-1 (or the pseudogene TRBV3-2) with TRBJ1-6; TRBD1 is a possible D gene (5 bases). V was shortened by 1 base and J by 10 bases, with 11 bases between the two germline ends. The germline V gene encodes CDR1 LGHDT and CDR2 YNNKEL (reference sequence). There are 14 residues in the CDR3. CDR3 DNA: TGTGCCAGCAGCCAAGTCCTCCAGGGATCACCCCTCCACTTT. Translating gives CASSQVLQGSPLHF.

This CDR3 is CASSLPAYEQYV. The DNA of the CDR3 is TGTGCCAGCAGCTTACCAGCCTACGAGCAGTACGTC. V usage is TRBV5-5 and J usage is TRBJ2-7; D remains unclear. Trimming stripped 2 bases from V and 2 bases from J, with 5 bases between. The CDR3 is made up of 12 amino acids. Germline V gene lookup returns CDR1 SGHKS and CDR2 YYEKEE (reference sequence).

This chain connects TRBV7-8 to TRBJ2-2; unclear D gene. The germline CDR1 and CDR2 sequences are SGHVS and FQNEAQ. V was pared by 4 bases and J by 4 bases, with 7 bases between. This CDR3 contains 13 residues. In nucleotides, the CDR3 is TGTGCCAGCAGCTCCTATACCACCGGGGAGCTGTTTTTT. Protein product: CASSSYTTGELFF. The whole variable domain, remainder taken from reference TRBV7-8 and TRBJ2-2, is GAGVSQSPRYKVAKRGQDVALRCDPISGHVSLFWYQQALGQGPEFLTYFQNEAQLDKSGLPSDRFFAERPEGSVSTLKIQRTQQEDSAVYLCASSSYTTGELFFGEGSRLTVL.

This clone was counted between two and nine times. This chain connects TRBV6-2 or TRBV6-3 to TRBJ1-2; TRBD1 matches 8 bases. In germline, CDR1 is MNHEY, CDR2 SVGEGT. V lost 4 bases to trimming and J lost 4 bases; unmatched junction nucleotides: 8. The length of the CDR3 is 15 residues. This CDR3 reads CASSSYDRGPYGYTF. The CDR3 DNA reads TGTGCCAGCAGTTCCTACGACAGGGGCCCCTATGGCTACACCTTC.

The genes are TRBV7-2 and TRBJ2-2; 8 bases fit TRBD2. CDR1 and CDR2 from the germline V gene are SGHTA and FQGNSA. There are 16 residues in the CDR3. J gave up 1 base and V 5 bases, and 6 bases lay outside the gene matches. For the CDR3, the DNA is TGTGCCAGCAGCGACCAAGCGGGGGAGAACACCGGGGAGCTGTTTTTT. Translation: CASSDQAGENTGELFF.

The CDR3 sequence is CASSRDNAETQYF. CDR3 DNA: TGTGCCAGCAGCCGGGACAACGCAGAGACCCAGTACTTC. The chain joins TRBV7-8 to TRBJ2-5; D possibly corresponds to TRBD1 (6 bases). Germline CDR1 is SGHVS and CDR2 is FQNEAQ. This CDR3 spans 13 amino acids. The V end was cut by 5 bases, the J end by 4 bases, with 11 bases between.

The rearrangement links TRBV30 to TRBJ1-5; D is possibly TRBD1 (5 bases). Per germline, CDR1 GTSNPN and CDR2 SVGIG (reference sequence). With 1 base removed from V and 12 bases from J, the gap between germline ends came to 16 bases. CDR3 length equals 13 residues. The CDR3 DNA sequence: TGTGCCTGGAGTGAACCGGGGGGACGGGGCCAGCATTTT. Amino acid sequence: CAWSEPGGRGQHF.

This clone was observed at least ten times. The J gene is TRBJ2-2, the V gene TRBV21-1; the table's D call TRBD2 went unverified against the DNA. TRBV21-1 is a recognized pseudogene. This CDR3 region has 20 residues. The CDR3 region is CASSRGLAGGPVADTGELFF. For the CDR3, the DNA is TGTGCCAGCAGCAGAGGACTAGCGGGAGGGCCTGTCGCGGACACCGGGGAGCTGTTTTTT.

The genes are TRBV9 and TRBJ2-7; D is possibly TRBD1 (5 bases). V lost 3 bases to trimming and J lost 3 bases, with 7 bases between them. The CDR3 spans 12 residues. The V gene's germline CDR1 is SGDLS and CDR2 YYNGEE. The CDR3 DNA reads as TGTGCCAGCAGCGGACAGAGCTACGAGCAGTACTTC. It is translated as CASSGQSYEQYF.

V gene TRBV7-8 combines with J gene TRBJ2-2; 14 bases are a match to TRBD2. In germline, CDR1 is SGHVS, CDR2 FQNEAQ. Unmatched junction bases numbered 1, after V lost 0 bases and J lost 4 bases. This CDR3 is 17 amino acids long. CDR3 sequence (DNA): TGTGCCAGCAGCTTAGCGACTAGCGGGGGGGTCACCGGGGAGCTGTTTTTT. This sequence encodes CASSLATSGGVTGELFF.

The chain is built from TRBV5-4 and TRBJ1-2; weak D call: TRBD1 (6 bases). This CDR3 comprises 13 residues. CDR1 is SGHNT and CDR2 is YYREEE in the germline V gene (reference sequence). V dropped 2 bases and J dropped 8 bases, with 13 bases sitting between them. In nucleotides, the CDR3 is TGTGCCAGCAGCTTAGGAAAAGGGGGAGGCTACACCTTC. Protein: CASSLGKGGGYTF.